The source of this T cell receptor beta chain is a study of blood T cell repertoires in COVID-19. At the level of the study: Acute-phase and convalescent COVID-19 samples originated in the United States, Italy and Spain.

This CDR3 has 13 residues. Unmatched junction bases numbered 7, after V lost 6 bases and J lost 7 bases. The germline V gene encodes CDR1 LNHNV and CDR2 YYDKDF (reference sequence). Measured with immunoSEQ multiplex PCR; TCRdb has only the in-frame clones, and not every one. The profile covers fewer than 350,000 clones, with around nine tenths appearing a single time and about 5.5% taken by the ten largest. In this sample, this clone turned up once. Cohorts were determined from participant-reported clinical history. Two consecutive negative NP/OP PCR tests, clearance, or resolved symptoms defined Cohort 3 recovery.

Sequenced: PBMCs or T cells enriched from blood (not recorded which). This TCR was recovered from a woman between 40 and 55 years old who had recovered from COVID-19. The chain recombines TRBV15 with TRBJ2-7; 9 positions match TRBD1. The CDR3: CATRRQGVGEQYF. DNA of the CDR3: TGTGCCACCAGGAGACAGGGGGTGGGGGAGCAGTACTTC.